The clone carrying this TCR beta chain counts as medium-sized. The antigen remains undetermined. With 4 bases clipped from V and 8 bases from J, the junction kept 8 bases outside the gene matches. Germline loops: CDR1 SEHNR, CDR2 FQNEAQ (reference sequence). This CDR3 comprises 15 residues. Cells were stimulated with overlapping HIV-1 Gag 15-mer peptides. CD40L-negative CD69-negative CD45RO-high memory CD4+ T cells were sorted as populations depleted of antigen-responding cells. For at least 4 years, plasma HIV-1 RNA was undetectable (<50 copies/mL). Anti-CD28/CD49d costimulation, CD40-blocking antibody and enfuvirtide were given to CD8-depleted PBMCs for 15 to 20 hours. These data originate in a study of persistence of HIV-infected CD4 T cells. The libraries were made with immunoSEQ version 4 in survey mode. Here immunoSEQ multiplex PCR was the method, and the copy in TCRdb shows in-frame clones only, minus some. The sample carries approximately 35,000 clones, roughly four fifths recorded once.

Study-wide points: Degenerate expanded CDR3beta sequences were enriched among CMV- and Gag-responding cells. TCRbeta richness was lower in CMV- and Gag-responding cells than in anti-CD3/anti-CD28-responding cells.

The specimen was cultured CD4+ T cells from PBMCs, collected from a patient who received antiretroviral therapy. This TCR came from an adult with HIV. The donor label of this sample is uncertain. This chain joins TRBV7-9 and TRBJ1-2, with TRBD1 identical over 12 bases. Here the CDR3 reads CASSSGTGGALGYTF. CDR3 bases: TGTGCCAGCAGCTCCGGGACAGGGGGCGCGTTGGGCTACACCTTC.